A selection of T cell receptor beta chains follows, all from one sample in a study of blood T cells in healthy people across ages. TCRdb redid the calling of the 5' RACE reads with MiXCR, one entry per CDR3 protein. The sample holds roughly 1,000,000 distinct CDR3 sequences, 20% to 25% seen once. These same records also appear under a second study, on T cells of mothers and their children.

Material for sequencing was blood. The receptors originated from a girl aged 2-9 years in good health. Both conserved end residues are part of each CDR3. A D gene is named only where the DNA matches it firmly. Size is omitted from some rows. Given values are once, few, many or a class for expanded clones.

D gene: .
clone size: few
CDR3 length: 16
J gene: TRBJ1-2
V gene: TRBV12-3/TRBV12-4
CDR3 DNA: TGTGCCAGCAGTCCCTCCGGACTTCAAAGGGTCTATGGCTACACCTTC
CDR3 protein: CASSPSGLQRVYGYTF

D gene: TRBD2
clone size: few
CDR3 length: 15
J gene: TRBJ2-7
V gene: TRBV6-5
CDR3 DNA: TGTGCCAGCGGCCGGCCGGGAGGGTATGACTACGAGCAGTACTTC
CDR3 protein: CASGRPGGYDYEQYF

D gene: .
clone size: few
CDR3 length: 12
J gene: TRBJ1-1
V gene: TRBV20-1
CDR3 DNA: TGCAGTGCTAGGCCTGCGGGGACTGAAGCTTTCTTT
CDR3 protein: CSARPAGTEAFF

D gene: .
clone size: .
CDR3 length: 15
J gene: TRBJ2-1
V gene: TRBV4-3
CDR3 DNA: TGCGCCAGCAGCCAACTAGGGGGGGGCCGCAATGAGCAGTTCTTC
CDR3 protein: CASSQLGGGRNEQFF

D gene: .
clone size: few
CDR3 length: 17
J gene: TRBJ2-3
V gene: TRBV7-9
CDR3 DNA: TGTGCCAGCAGCCCGCCTGGAAATGGCGCGAACACAGATACGCAGTATTTT
CDR3 protein: CASSPPGNGANTDTQYF

D gene: .
clone size: many
CDR3 length: 16
J gene: TRBJ1-6
V gene: TRBV3-1
CDR3 DNA: TGTGCCAGCAGCCAAGTGTCGGCAGGGACCAATTCACCCCTCCACTTT
CDR3 protein: CASSQVSAGTNSPLHF

D gene: .
clone size: .
CDR3 length: 13
J gene: TRBJ2-5
V gene: TRBV5-1
CDR3 DNA: TGCGCCAGCAGCTTCGGGGGAATTGAGGGCCAGTACTTC
CDR3 protein: CASSFGGIEGQYF

D gene: .
clone size: few
CDR3 length: 14
J gene: TRBJ1-2
V gene: TRBV20-1
CDR3 DNA: TGCAGTGCTAGGACGATTGGAGGGCCAACCGGCTACACCTTC
CDR3 protein: CSARTIGGPTGYTF

D gene: .
clone size: .
CDR3 length: 15
J gene: TRBJ2-7
V gene: TRBV7-9
CDR3 DNA: TGTGCCAGCAGCTTGAGGGAGATTGTTTCGGGTGAGCAGTACTTC
CDR3 protein: CASSLREIVSGEQYF

D gene: .
clone size: .
CDR3 length: 14
J gene: TRBJ2-5
V gene: TRBV4-2
CDR3 DNA: TGTGCCAGCAGCCAAGAAAGAATGCTGGAGACCCAGTACTTC
CDR3 protein: CASSQERMLETQYF

D gene: TRBD1
clone size: few
CDR3 length: 15
J gene: TRBJ2-5
V gene: TRBV6-5
CDR3 DNA: TGTGCCAGCAGTTACTCGCCCCACAGGGGGGAGACCCAGTACTTC
CDR3 protein: CASSYSPHRGETQYF

D gene: TRBD2
clone size: few
CDR3 length: 13
J gene: TRBJ2-1
V gene: TRBV7-2
CDR3 DNA: TGTGCCAGCAGCCGGGTAGCGGGAGACGAGCAGTTCTTC
CDR3 protein: CASSRVAGDEQFF

D gene: .
clone size: few
CDR3 length: 15
J gene: TRBJ2-1
V gene: TRBV4-1
CDR3 DNA: TGCGCCAGCAGCCAACTGAGGGAGAAAGTCAATGAGCAGTTCTTC
CDR3 protein: CASSQLREKVNEQFF

D gene: TRBD2
clone size: few
CDR3 length: 17
J gene: TRBJ2-3
V gene: TRBV7-9
CDR3 DNA: TGTGCCAGCAGCTTACGTGGGCTAGCGGTTGGAACAGATACGCAGTATTTT
CDR3 protein: CASSLRGLAVGTDTQYF

D gene: TRBD2
clone size: .
CDR3 length: 15
J gene: TRBJ2-7
V gene: TRBV28
CDR3 DNA: TGTGCCAGCAGTTCCCTTCTAGCGGGGGGCCACGAGCAGTACTTC
CDR3 protein: CASSSLLAGGHEQYF

D gene: .
clone size: .
CDR3 length: 14
J gene: TRBJ2-5
V gene: TRBV24-1
CDR3 DNA: TGTGCCACCAGTGATTTCAAGGAATCAGAGACCCAGTACTTC
CDR3 protein: CATSDFKESETQYF

D gene: TRBD2
clone size: few
CDR3 length: 15
J gene: TRBJ2-5
V gene: TRBV29-1
CDR3 DNA: TGCAGCGTTGGATCGGTAGCGGGTCCCACCGAGACCCAGTACTTC
CDR3 protein: CSVGSVAGPTETQYF

D gene: TRBD2
clone size: .
CDR3 length: 17
J gene: TRBJ2-1
V gene: TRBV29-1
CDR3 DNA: TGCAGCGTTGATAGGACAAAGACTAGCGGGGGGGCCGATGAGCAGTTCTTC
CDR3 protein: CSVDRTKTSGGADEQFF

D gene: .
clone size: .
CDR3 length: 12
J gene: TRBJ1-2
V gene: TRBV12-3/TRBV12-4
CDR3 DNA: TGTGCCAGTTCACAGGGAGGCCGCGGCTACACCTTC
CDR3 protein: CASSQGGRGYTF

D gene: .
clone size: few
CDR3 length: 15
J gene: TRBJ2-7
V gene: TRBV18
CDR3 DNA: TGTGCCAGCTCACCACCGGTCGCAGGTGCCTACGAGCAGTACTTC
CDR3 protein: CASSPPVAGAYEQYF

D gene: TRBD2
clone size: .
CDR3 length: 15
J gene: TRBJ2-5
V gene: TRBV20-1
CDR3 DNA: TGCAGTGCTAGAGATTTAGCGGGGGGTCTCGAGACCCAGTACTTC
CDR3 protein: CSARDLAGGLETQYF

D gene: .
clone size: .
CDR3 length: 14
J gene: TRBJ1-2
V gene: TRBV3-1
CDR3 DNA: TGTGCCAGCAGCCAAGCGGTAGCTAACTATGGCTACACCTTC
CDR3 protein: CASSQAVANYGYTF

D gene: .
clone size: .
CDR3 length: 13
J gene: TRBJ2-2
V gene: TRBV12-3/TRBV12-4
CDR3 DNA: TGTGCCAGCAGTTTCCTGGGGATCGGGGAGCTGTTTTTT
CDR3 protein: CASSFLGIGELFF

D gene: TRBD2
clone size: .
CDR3 length: 15
J gene: TRBJ2-5
V gene: TRBV12-3/TRBV12-4
CDR3 DNA: TGTGCCAGCAGTTCGTGGACTAGCGGGCAAGAGACCCAGTACTTC
CDR3 protein: CASSSWTSGQETQYF

D gene: .
clone size: few
CDR3 length: 16
J gene: TRBJ2-5
V gene: TRBV9
CDR3 DNA: TGTGCCAGCAGCGTTTATTCGGACAGCAGGCAAGAGACCCAGTACTTC
CDR3 protein: CASSVYSDSRQETQYF

D gene: TRBD2
clone size: .
CDR3 length: 16
J gene: TRBJ2-5
V gene: TRBV7-2
CDR3 DNA: TGTGCCAGCAGCTTAGTTCTACTAGCGGGAGTAGAGACCCAGTACTTC
CDR3 protein: CASSLVLLAGVETQYF

D gene: TRBD2
clone size: few
CDR3 length: 17
J gene: TRBJ2-3
V gene: TRBV5-1
CDR3 DNA: TGCGCCAGCAGCTTGGACGTCACTAGCGGAAGCACAGATACGCAGTATTTT
CDR3 protein: CASSLDVTSGSTDTQYF

D gene: TRBD1
clone size: few
CDR3 length: 16
J gene: TRBJ1-6
V gene: TRBV18
CDR3 DNA: TGTGCCAGCTCATTGACAGGGGGCCAAGATAATTCACCCCTCCACTTT
CDR3 protein: CASSLTGGQDNSPLHF

D gene: TRBD1
clone size: .
CDR3 length: 12
J gene: TRBJ1-1
V gene: TRBV20-1
CDR3 DNA: TGCAGTGCTAGACGGGACAGGGGATGGGCTTTCTTT
CDR3 protein: CSARRDRGWAFF

D gene: .
clone size: few
CDR3 length: 14
J gene: TRBJ2-3
V gene: TRBV7-6
CDR3 DNA: TGTGCCAGCAGCTTAGCAGAGGACACAGATACGCAGTATTTT
CDR3 protein: CASSLAEDTDTQYF

D gene: TRBD2
clone size: .
CDR3 length: 15
J gene: TRBJ2-5
V gene: TRBV12-3/TRBV12-4
CDR3 DNA: TGTGCCAGCAGTCCGACTAGCGGGGGGGCGGAGACCCAGTACTTC
CDR3 protein: CASSPTSGGAETQYF

D gene: .
clone size: few
CDR3 length: 14
J gene: TRBJ2-7
V gene: TRBV5-1
CDR3 DNA: TGCGCCAGCAGCTTGGATCCAGGGGAGAGGGAGCAGTACTTC
CDR3 protein: CASSLDPGEREQYF

D gene: .
clone size: few
CDR3 length: 17
J gene: TRBJ2-2
V gene: TRBV4-1
CDR3 DNA: TGCGCCAGCAGCCAAGATAGGGGAACTCTTCTCGGCGGGGAGCTGTTTTTT
CDR3 protein: CASSQDRGTLLGGELFF

D gene: .
clone size: .
CDR3 length: 15
J gene: TRBJ2-1
V gene: TRBV7-9
CDR3 DNA: TGTGCCAGCAGCTTAGAGGGGCTGGGGTACAATGAGCAGTTCTTC
CDR3 protein: CASSLEGLGYNEQFF

D gene: .
clone size: few
CDR3 length: 16
J gene: TRBJ2-7
V gene: TRBV20-1
CDR3 DNA: TGCAGTGCTAGAAGTCTGGATAGCGGTGTCTCCTACGAGCAGTACTTC
CDR3 protein: CSARSLDSGVSYEQYF

D gene: .
clone size: .
CDR3 length: 14
J gene: TRBJ1-1
V gene: TRBV29-1
CDR3 DNA: TGCAGCGTTGAAGGTTTGGGGACATTCGGTGGGGCTTTCTTT
CDR3 protein: CSVEGLGTFGGAFF

D gene: TRBD1
clone size: .
CDR3 length: 12
J gene: TRBJ1-2
V gene: TRBV6-9
CDR3 DNA: TGTGCCAGCAACTCAACAGGGGTCGGCTACACCTTC
CDR3 protein: CASNSTGVGYTF

D gene: TRBD1
clone size: few
CDR3 length: 14
J gene: TRBJ2-1
V gene: TRBV29-1
CDR3 DNA: TGCAGCGTGGGGACAGGGTTCTCGGGGGGTGAGCAGTTCTTC
CDR3 protein: CSVGTGFSGGEQFF

D gene: TRBD2
clone size: few
CDR3 length: 13
J gene: TRBJ2-7
V gene: TRBV12-5
CDR3 DNA: TGTGCTAGTGCCGCGGGGGGAGACGACGAGCAGTACTTC
CDR3 protein: CASAAGGDDEQYF

D gene: .
clone size: .
CDR3 length: 14
J gene: TRBJ2-7
V gene: TRBV29-1
CDR3 DNA: TGCAGCGTTGGTTGGGGAGTCGCGCCCTACGAGCAGTACTTC
CDR3 protein: CSVGWGVAPYEQYF

D gene: .
clone size: .
CDR3 length: 14
J gene: TRBJ2-7
V gene: TRBV28
CDR3 DNA: TGTGCCAGCAGTGAACTAGGCAACCCCTACGAGCAGTACTTC
CDR3 protein: CASSELGNPYEQYF

D gene: .
clone size: .
CDR3 length: 14
J gene: TRBJ1-2
V gene: TRBV7-9
CDR3 DNA: TGTGCCAGCAGCTTCGACACATCCCTGGGGGGCTACACCTTC
CDR3 protein: CASSFDTSLGGYTF

D gene: .
clone size: .
CDR3 length: 13
J gene: TRBJ1-6
V gene: TRBV19
CDR3 DNA: TGTGCCAGTAGTATGGCTGGGTTCGCACCCCTCCACTTT
CDR3 protein: CASSMAGFAPLHF

D gene: .
clone size: .
CDR3 length: 12
J gene: TRBJ2-5
V gene: TRBV15
CDR3 DNA: TGTGCCACCAGCAGAGAAACGGAGACCCAGTACTTC
CDR3 protein: CATSRETETQYF

D gene: TRBD2
clone size: .
CDR3 length: 15
J gene: TRBJ2-7
V gene: TRBV7-9
CDR3 DNA: TGTGCCAGCAGTCACTCCCGGGACTACCACTACGAGCAGTACTTC
CDR3 protein: CASSHSRDYHYEQYF